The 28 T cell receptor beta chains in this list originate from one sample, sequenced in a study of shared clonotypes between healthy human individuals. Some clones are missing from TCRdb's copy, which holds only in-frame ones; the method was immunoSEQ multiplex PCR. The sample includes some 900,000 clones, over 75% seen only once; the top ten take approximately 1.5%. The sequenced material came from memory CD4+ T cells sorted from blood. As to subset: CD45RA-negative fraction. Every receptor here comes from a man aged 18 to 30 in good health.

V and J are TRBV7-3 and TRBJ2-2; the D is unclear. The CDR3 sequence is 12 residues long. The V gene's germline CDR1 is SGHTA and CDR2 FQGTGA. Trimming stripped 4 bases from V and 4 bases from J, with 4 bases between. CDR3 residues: CASSSITGELFF. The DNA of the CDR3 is TGTGCCAGCAGCTCAATCACCGGGGAGCTGTTTTTT.

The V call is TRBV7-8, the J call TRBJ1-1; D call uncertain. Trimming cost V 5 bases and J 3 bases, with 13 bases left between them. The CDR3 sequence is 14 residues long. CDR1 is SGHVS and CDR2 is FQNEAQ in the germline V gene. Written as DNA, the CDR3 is TGTGCCAGCAGCCCCTTTGGGGTGGACACTGAAGCTTTCTTT. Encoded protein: CASSPFGVDTEAFF.

CDR3 coding DNA: TGTGCTAGCGCTGCTGGGTACAATGAGCAGTTCTTC. Residues: CASAAGYNEQFF. V gene TRBV7-7 combines with J gene TRBJ2-1, with a tentative D call TRBD2 (5 bases). The CDR3 loop spans 12 amino acids. Looked up from germline, CDR1 is SSHAT and CDR2 is FNYEAQ (reference sequence).

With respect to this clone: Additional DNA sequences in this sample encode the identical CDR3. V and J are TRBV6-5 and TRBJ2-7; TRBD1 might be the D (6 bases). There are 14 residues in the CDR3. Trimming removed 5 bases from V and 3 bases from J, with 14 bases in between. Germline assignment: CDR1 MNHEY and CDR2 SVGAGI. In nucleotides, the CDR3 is TGTGCCAGCAGTCCCCAGGGGCCGGGCTACGAGCAGTACTTC. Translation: CASSPQGPGYEQYF.

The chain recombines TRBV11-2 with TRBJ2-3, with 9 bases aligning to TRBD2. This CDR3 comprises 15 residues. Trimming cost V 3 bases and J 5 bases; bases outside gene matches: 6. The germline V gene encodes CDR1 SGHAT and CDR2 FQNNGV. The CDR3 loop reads CASSLAGLALDTQYF. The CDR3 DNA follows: TGTGCCAGCAGCTTGGCAGGACTAGCGCTAGATACGCAGTATTTT.

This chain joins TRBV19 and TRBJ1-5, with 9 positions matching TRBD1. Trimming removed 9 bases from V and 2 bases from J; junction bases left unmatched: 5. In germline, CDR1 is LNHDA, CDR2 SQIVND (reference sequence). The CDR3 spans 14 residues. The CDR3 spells CASSRDRGNQPQHF. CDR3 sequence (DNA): TGTGCCAGCTCCCGGGACAGGGGCAATCAGCCCCAGCATTTT.

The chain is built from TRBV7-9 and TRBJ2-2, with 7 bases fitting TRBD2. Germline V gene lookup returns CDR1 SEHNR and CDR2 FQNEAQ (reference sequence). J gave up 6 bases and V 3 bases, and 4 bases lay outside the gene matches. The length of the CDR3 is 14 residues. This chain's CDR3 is CASSFSTSAGELFF. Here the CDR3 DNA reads TGTGCCAGCAGCTTTTCCACTAGCGCCGGGGAGCTGTTTTTT.

CDR3 sequence (DNA): TGTGCCAGCAGCTTAGGGTACCAGGCCCCCGTCACTGAAGCTTTCTTT. It specifies CASSLGYQAPVTEAFF. The chain uses TRBV7-9 and TRBJ1-1, with D uncertain. With 1 base removed from V and 4 bases from J, the gap between germline ends came to 16 bases. The CDR3 runs to 16 residues. The germline V gene encodes CDR1 SEHNR and CDR2 FQNEAQ (reference sequence).

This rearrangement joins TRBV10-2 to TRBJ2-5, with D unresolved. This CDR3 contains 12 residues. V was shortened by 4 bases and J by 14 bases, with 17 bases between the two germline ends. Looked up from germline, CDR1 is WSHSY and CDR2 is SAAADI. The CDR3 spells CASSGGTTSGYF. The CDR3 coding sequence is TGCGCCAGCAGTGGTGGCACCACCTCCGGTTACTTC.

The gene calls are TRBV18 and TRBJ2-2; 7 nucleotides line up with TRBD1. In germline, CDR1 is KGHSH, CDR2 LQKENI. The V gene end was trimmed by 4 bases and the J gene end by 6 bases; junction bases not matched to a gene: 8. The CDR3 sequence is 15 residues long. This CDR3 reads CASSLGDSRAGELFF. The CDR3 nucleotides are TGTGCCAGCTCACTCGGGGACAGTCGGGCCGGGGAGCTGTTTTTT.

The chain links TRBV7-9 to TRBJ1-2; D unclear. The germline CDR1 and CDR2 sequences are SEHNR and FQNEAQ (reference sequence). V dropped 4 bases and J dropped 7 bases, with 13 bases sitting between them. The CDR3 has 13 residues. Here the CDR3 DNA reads TGTGCCAGCAGCTCTCGGGGAGGTCGTGGCTACACCTTC. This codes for CASSSRGGRGYTF.

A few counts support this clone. CDR3 DNA: TGTGCCTGGAGTGTGCGGGACAGGAGCTACGAGCAGTACTTC. Protein sequence: CAWSVRDRSYEQYF. This sequence joins TRBV30 and TRBJ2-7; TRBD1 matches 8 bases. The J segment lost 3 bases and the V segment lost 0 bases, leaving 4 bases of the junction unmatched. Germline CDR1 and CDR2: GTSNPN and SVGIG (reference sequence). The CDR3 covers 14 residues.

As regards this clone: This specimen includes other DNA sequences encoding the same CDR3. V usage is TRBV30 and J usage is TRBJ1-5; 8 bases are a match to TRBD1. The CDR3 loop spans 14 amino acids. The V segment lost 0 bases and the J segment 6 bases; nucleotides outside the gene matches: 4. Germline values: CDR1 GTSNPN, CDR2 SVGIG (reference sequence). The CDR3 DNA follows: TGTGCCTGGAGTGTAAGTGACAGGGGTCAGCCCCAGCATTTT. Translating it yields CAWSVSDRGQPQHF. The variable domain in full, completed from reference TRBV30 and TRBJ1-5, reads SQTIHQWPATLVQPVGSPLSLECTVEGTSNPNLYWYRQAAGRGLQLLFYSVGIGQISSEVPQNLSASRPQDRQFILSSKKLLLSDSGFYLCAWSVSDRGQPQHFGDGTRLSIL.

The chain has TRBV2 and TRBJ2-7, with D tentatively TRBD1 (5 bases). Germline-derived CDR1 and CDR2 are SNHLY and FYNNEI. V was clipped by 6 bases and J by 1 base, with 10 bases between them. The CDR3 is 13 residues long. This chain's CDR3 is CASRTAFSYEQYF. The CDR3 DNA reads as TGTGCCAGCAGGACAGCGTTTTCCTACGAGCAGTACTTC. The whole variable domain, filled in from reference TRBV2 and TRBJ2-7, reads EPEVTQTPSHQVTQMGQEVILRCVPISNHLYFYWYRQILGQKVEFLVSFYNNEISEKSEIFDDQFSVERPDGSNFTLKIRSTKLEDSAMYFCASRTAFSYEQYFGPGTRLTVT.

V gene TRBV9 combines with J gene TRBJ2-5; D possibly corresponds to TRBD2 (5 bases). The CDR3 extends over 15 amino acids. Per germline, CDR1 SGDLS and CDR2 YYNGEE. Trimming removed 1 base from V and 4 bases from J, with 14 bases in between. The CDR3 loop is CASSVNAGTGETQYF. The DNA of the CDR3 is TGTGCCAGCAGCGTAAACGCGGGCACGGGAGAGACCCAGTACTTC.

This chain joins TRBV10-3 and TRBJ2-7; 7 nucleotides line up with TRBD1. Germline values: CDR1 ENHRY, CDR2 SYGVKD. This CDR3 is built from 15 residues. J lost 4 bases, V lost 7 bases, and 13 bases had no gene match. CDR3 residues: CAIMGRQGSSYEQYF. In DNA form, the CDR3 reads TGTGCCATCATGGGAAGACAGGGAAGCTCGTACGAGCAGTACTTC.

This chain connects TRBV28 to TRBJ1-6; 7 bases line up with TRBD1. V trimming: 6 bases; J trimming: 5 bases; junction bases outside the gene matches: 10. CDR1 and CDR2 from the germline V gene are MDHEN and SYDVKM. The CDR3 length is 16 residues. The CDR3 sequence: CASSLSKTGNNSPLHF. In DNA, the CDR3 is TGTGCCAGCAGCCTTTCCAAGACAGGGAATAATTCACCCCTCCACTTT.

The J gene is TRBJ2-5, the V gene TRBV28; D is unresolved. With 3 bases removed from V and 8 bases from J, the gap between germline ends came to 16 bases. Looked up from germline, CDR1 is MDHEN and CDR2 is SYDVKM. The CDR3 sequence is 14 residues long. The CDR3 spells CASSFVGRSPTQYF. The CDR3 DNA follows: TGTGCCAGCAGTTTTGTTGGACGCAGTCCAACCCAGTACTTC.

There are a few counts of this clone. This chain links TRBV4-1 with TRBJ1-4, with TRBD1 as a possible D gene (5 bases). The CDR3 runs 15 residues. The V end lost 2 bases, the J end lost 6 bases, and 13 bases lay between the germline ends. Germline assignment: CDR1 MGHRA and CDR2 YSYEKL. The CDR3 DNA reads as TGCGCCAGCAGCCAATACGAACAGGCCTATGAAAAACTGTTTTTT. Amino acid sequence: CASSQYEQAYEKLFF.

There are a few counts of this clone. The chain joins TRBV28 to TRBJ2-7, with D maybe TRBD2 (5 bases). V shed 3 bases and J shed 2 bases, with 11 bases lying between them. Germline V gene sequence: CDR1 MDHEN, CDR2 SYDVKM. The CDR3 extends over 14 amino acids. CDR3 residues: CASSLGSIPYEQYF. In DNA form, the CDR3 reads TGTGCCAGCAGTTTGGGGAGTATACCCTACGAGCAGTACTTC.

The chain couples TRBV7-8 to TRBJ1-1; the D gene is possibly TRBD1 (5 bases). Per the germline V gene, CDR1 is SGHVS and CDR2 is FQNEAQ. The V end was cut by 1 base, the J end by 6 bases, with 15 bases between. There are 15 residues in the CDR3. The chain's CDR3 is CASSLVLGLGAEAFF. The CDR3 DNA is TGTGCCAGCAGCTTAGTGTTGGGGTTAGGGGCTGAAGCTTTCTTT.

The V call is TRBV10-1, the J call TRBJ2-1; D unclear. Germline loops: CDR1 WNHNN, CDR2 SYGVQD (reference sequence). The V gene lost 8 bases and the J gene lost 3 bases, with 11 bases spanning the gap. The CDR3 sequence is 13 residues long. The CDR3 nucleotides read TGCGCCAGCCTCGGTGGAAGCTACAATGAGCAGTTCTTC. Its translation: CASLGGSYNEQFF.

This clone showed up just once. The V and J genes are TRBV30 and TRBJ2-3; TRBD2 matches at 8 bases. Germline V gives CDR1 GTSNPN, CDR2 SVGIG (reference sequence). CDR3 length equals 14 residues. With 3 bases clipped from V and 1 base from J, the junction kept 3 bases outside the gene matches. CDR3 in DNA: TGTGCCTGGAGGGTCGGGGGGGGCACAGATACGCAGTATTTT. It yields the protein CAWRVGGGTDTQYF.

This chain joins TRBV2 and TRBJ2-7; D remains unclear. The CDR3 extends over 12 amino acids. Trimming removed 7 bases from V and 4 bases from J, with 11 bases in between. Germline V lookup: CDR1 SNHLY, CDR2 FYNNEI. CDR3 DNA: TGTGCCAGCATTGGTGAAATATACGAGCAGTACTTC. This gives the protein CASIGEIYEQYF.

The CDR3 reads CASRLGQGASQPQHF. CDR3 DNA: TGTGCCAGCAGACTGGGACAGGGGGCCTCTCAGCCCCAGCATTTT. V and J are TRBV6-1 and TRBJ1-5, with 12 bases lining up with TRBD1. Germline-derived CDR1 and CDR2 are MNHNS and SASEGT. Losses at the gene ends were 6 bases for V and 6 bases for J; bases not matched to a gene: 6. The CDR3 runs to 15 residues.

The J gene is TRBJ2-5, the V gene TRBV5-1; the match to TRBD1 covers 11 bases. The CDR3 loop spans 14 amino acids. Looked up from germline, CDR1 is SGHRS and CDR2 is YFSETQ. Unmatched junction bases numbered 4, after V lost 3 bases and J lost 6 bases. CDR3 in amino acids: CASSSDRGRKTQYF. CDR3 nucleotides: TGCGCCAGCAGCTCGGACAGGGGGCGAAAGACCCAGTACTTC.

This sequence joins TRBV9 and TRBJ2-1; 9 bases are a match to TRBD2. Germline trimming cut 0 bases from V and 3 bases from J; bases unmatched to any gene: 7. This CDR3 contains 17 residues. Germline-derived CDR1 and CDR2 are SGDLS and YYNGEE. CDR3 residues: CASSVEAAGGYYNEQFF. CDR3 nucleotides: TGTGCCAGCAGCGTAGAAGCAGCGGGAGGATACTACAATGAGCAGTTCTTC.

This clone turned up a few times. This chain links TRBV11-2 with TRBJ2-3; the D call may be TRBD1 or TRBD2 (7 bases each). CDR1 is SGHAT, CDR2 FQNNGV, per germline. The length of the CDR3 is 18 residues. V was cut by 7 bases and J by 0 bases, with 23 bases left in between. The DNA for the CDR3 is TGTGCCAGCACTAGGGGGCTAGCGGAAACCTTCAGCACAGATACGCAGTATTTT. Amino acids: CASTRGLAETFSTDTQYF. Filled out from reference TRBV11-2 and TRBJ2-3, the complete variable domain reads EAGVAQSPRYKIIEKRQSVAFWCNPISGHATLYWYQQILGQGPKLLIQFQNNGVVDDSQLPKDRFSAERLKGVDSTLKIQPAKLEDSAVYLCASTRGLAETFSTDTQYFGPGTRLTVL.